Reported below is one T cell receptor (beta chain). Samples underwent the assay at deep level. TCRdb keeps only in-frame clones here, not all; method: immunoSEQ multiplex PCR. The sample consists of a few hundred thousand clones, about 70% of them appearing once. Every contributor of samples was a Caucasian grown-up residing in Nashville, Tennessee. Per germline, CDR1 SGHTA and CDR2 FQGNSA. The CDR3 length is 11 residues. V gave up 4 bases and J gave up 4 bases, with 4 bases separating them. This entry belongs to a study of shared clonotypes between healthy human individuals. V gene TRBV7-2 combines with J gene TRBJ1-1; no reliable D call. The sequenced sample was memory CD4+ T cells sorted from blood. Regarding subset: CD45RA-negative fraction. This TCR was sampled from a man under 40 in good health. Written as DNA, the CDR3 is TGTGCCAGCAGCTCCCGCACTGAAGCTTTCTTT. It encodes CASSSRTEAFF. Complete variable domain (other parts from reference TRBV7-2 and TRBJ1-1): GAGVSQSPSNKVTEKGKDVELRCDPISGHTALYWYRQSLGQGLEFLIYFQGNSAPDKSGLPSDRFSAERTGGSVSTLTIQRTQQEDSAVYLCASSSRTEAFFGQGTRLTVV.